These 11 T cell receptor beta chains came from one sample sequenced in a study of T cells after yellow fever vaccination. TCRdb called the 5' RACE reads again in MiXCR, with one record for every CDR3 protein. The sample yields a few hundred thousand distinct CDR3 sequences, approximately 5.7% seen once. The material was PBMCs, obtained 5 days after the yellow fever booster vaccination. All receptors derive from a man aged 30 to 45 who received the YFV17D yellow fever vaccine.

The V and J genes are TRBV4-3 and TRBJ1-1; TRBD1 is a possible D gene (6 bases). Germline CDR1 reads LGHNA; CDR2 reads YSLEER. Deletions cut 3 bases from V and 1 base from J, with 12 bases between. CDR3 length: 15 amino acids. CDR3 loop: CASSQGAGGNTEAFF. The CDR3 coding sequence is TGCGCCAGCAGCCAGGGGGCCGGGGGGAACACTGAAGCTTTCTTT.

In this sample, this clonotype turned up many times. The CDR3 nucleotides read TGCAGTGCTAAATTCAGGGGTGAGCAGTTCTTC. It is translated as CSAKFRGEQFF. V is TRBV20-1 and J is TRBJ2-1, with D maybe TRBD1 (6 bases). V was pared by 4 bases and J by 9 bases, with 10 bases between. CDR3 length equals 11 residues. The germline V gene has CDR1 DFQATT and CDR2 SNEGSKA (reference sequence).

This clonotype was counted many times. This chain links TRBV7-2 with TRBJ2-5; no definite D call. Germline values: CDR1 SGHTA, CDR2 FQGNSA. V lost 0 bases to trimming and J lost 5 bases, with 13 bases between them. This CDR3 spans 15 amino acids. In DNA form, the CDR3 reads TGTGCCAGCAGCTTAGCGACTCAACTCGGCGAGACCCAGTACTTC. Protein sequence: CASSLATQLGETQYF.

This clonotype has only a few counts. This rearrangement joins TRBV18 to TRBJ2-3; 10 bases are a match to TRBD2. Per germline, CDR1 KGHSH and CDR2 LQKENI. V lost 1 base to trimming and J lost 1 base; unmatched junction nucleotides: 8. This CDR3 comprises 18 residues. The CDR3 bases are TGTGCCAGCTCACCACGGGCTCTAGCGGGAGTCGGCACAGATACGCAGTATTTT. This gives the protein CASSPRALAGVGTDTQYF.

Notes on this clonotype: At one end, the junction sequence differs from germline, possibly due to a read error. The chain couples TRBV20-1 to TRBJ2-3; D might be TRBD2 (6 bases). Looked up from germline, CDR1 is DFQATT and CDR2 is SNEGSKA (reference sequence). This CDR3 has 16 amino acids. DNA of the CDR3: TGCTGTGCTAGGGGTACGGGAGTCCTAACTGCAGATACGCAGTATTTT. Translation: CCARGTGVLTADTQYF.

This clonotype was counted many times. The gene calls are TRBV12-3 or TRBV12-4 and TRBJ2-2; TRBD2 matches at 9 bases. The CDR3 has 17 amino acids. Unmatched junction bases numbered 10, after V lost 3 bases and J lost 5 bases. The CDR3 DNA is TGTGCCAGCAGTTTGGTCCTTAGCGGGAGAGATACCGGGGAGCTGTTTTTT. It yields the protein CASSLVLSGRDTGELFF.

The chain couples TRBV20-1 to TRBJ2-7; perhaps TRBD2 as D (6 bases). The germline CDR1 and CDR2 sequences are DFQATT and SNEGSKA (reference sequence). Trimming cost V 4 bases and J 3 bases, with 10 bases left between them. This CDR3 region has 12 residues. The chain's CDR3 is CSATGVRYEQYF. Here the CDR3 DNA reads TGCAGTGCTACGGGGGTTCGCTACGAGCAGTACTTC.

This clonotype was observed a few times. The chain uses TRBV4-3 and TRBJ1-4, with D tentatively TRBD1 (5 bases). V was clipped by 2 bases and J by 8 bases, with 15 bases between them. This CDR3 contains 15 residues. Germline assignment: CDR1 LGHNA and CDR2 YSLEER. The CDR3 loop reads CASSQLTGRVEKLFF. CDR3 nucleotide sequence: TGCGCCAGCAGCCAATTAACGGGACGGGTCGAAAAACTGTTTTTT.

CDR3 sequence (DNA): TGTGCCATCAGTGAATCCGGGACAGGGGGGTTAGAAGCTTTCTTT. It specifies CAISESGTGGLEAFF. The rearrangement links TRBV10-3 to TRBJ1-1; 11 bases are a match to TRBD1. The CDR3 runs to 15 residues. Per the germline V gene, CDR1 is ENHRY and CDR2 is SYGVKD. The trim removed 3 bases at V and 8 bases at J, leaving 8 bases unmatched.

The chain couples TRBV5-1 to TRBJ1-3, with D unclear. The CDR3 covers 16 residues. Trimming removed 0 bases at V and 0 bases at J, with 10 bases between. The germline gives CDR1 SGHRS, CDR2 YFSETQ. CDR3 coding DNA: TGCGCCAGCAGCTTGGCCGAAACTCTCTCTGGAAACACCATATATTTT. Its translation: CASSLAETLSGNTIYF.

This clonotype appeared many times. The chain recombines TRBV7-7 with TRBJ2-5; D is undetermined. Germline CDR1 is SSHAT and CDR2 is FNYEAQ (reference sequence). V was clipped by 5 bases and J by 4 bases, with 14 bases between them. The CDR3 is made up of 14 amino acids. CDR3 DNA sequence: TGTGCCAGCAGCCAGACCGGAGAGCGAGAGACCCAGTACTTC. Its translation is CASSQTGERETQYF.